This entry lists 27 T cell receptor beta chains sequenced from one sample in a study of blood T cell repertoires in COVID-19 (TCRdb year 2020). Library creation used the immunoSEQ multiplex PCR assay. Drawn from immuneACCESS, this table holds only the in-frame rearrangements with V and J called that TCRdb kept. Clones are partly lost; checked studies trace under half to an unresolved V gene and leave the rest unexplained. The sample profile shows some 78,000 clones; 80% to 90% of them were found once. About 26% of the sample is held by the ten biggest clonotypes. The sequenced sample consisted of peripheral blood. Every receptor here comes from a man in his fifties or sixties with active or convalescent COVID-19.

This rearrangement joins TRBV4-2 to TRBJ2-1; TRBD2 agrees at 10 bases. CDR1 is LGHNA and CDR2 is YNFKEQ in the germline V gene. The V segment lost 0 bases and the J segment 4 bases; nucleotides outside the gene matches: 6. The CDR3 length is 17 residues. CDR3 DNA sequence: TGTGCCAGCAGCCAAGATTCACTAGCGGGACTATACAATGAGCAGTTCTTC. Residues: CASSQDSLAGLYNEQFF.

The CDR3 DNA is TGTGCCAGCAGTAGCGGGAGGGGAGGCACAGATACGCAGTATTTT. Protein sequence: CASSSGRGGTDTQYF. The rearrangement joins TRBV9 to TRBJ2-3; 11 nucleotides match TRBD2. CDR1 SGDLS and CDR2 YYNGEE come from the germline V gene. CDR3 length: 15 amino acids. V shed 5 bases, J shed 1 base, and the junction held 3 bases outside the gene matches.

This chain connects TRBV7-2 to TRBJ2-3; possible D gene TRBD2, 5 bases. V lost 1 base to trimming and J lost 9 bases, with 11 bases between them. The CDR3 is 13 residues long. The germline V gene encodes CDR1 SGHTA and CDR2 FQGNSA. The CDR3 reads CASSLGGSGTQYF. The CDR3 DNA reads TGTGCCAGCAGCTTAGGTGGGTCGGGGACGCAGTATTTT.

The chain carries TRBV9 and TRBJ1-5, with D uncertain. There are 14 residues in the CDR3. V was clipped by 0 bases and J by 4 bases, with 8 bases between them. CDR1 is SGDLS and CDR2 is YYNGEE in the germline V gene. The CDR3 sequence: CASSVAGGNQPQHF. CDR3 in DNA: TGTGCCAGCAGCGTAGCAGGTGGAAATCAGCCCCAGCATTTT.

The chain joins TRBV2 to TRBJ2-1; 8 bases map to TRBD1. V dropped 5 bases and J dropped 3; count of bases not matched to a gene: 3. This CDR3 region has 14 residues. CDR1 and CDR2 (germline): SNHLY, FYNNEI. The chain's CDR3 is CASSRGQGYNEQFF. The CDR3, as DNA: TGTGCCAGCAGTAGAGGACAGGGCTACAATGAGCAGTTCTTC.

The count of this clone is one. The chain links TRBV5-5 to TRBJ2-7; D call uncertain. The CDR3 runs 14 residues. With 0 bases removed from V and 1 base from J, the gap between germline ends came to 8 bases. Germline V gene lookup returns CDR1 SGHKS and CDR2 YYEKEE (reference sequence). The CDR3 region is CASSLAQESYEQYF. The CDR3, as DNA: TGTGCCAGCAGCTTGGCTCAGGAATCCTACGAGCAGTACTTC.

This clone was seen a single time. The rearrangement uses TRBV5-1 and TRBJ1-2; D not certain. The CDR3 has 11 residues. V was trimmed by 4 bases and J by 2 bases, leaving 3 bases between them. CDR1 and CDR2 (germline): SGHRS, YFSETQ. The CDR3 is CASSRNYGYTF. For the CDR3, the DNA is TGCGCCAGCAGCCGGAACTATGGCTACACCTTC.

The genes are TRBV4-3 and TRBJ2-5; the D gene is possibly TRBD1 (5 bases). Germline V gene sequence: CDR1 LGHNA, CDR2 YSLEER. The CDR3 is 16 amino acids. Trimming took 0 bases from V and 4 from J, leaving 15 bases between them. CDR3 amino acids: CASSQDWGAGLETQYF. CDR3 sequence (DNA): TGCGCCAGCAGCCAAGATTGGGGCGCAGGGTTAGAGACCCAGTACTTC.

The chain has TRBV2 and TRBJ2-5; D is undetermined. The germline gives CDR1 SNHLY, CDR2 FYNNEI. The germline V and J ends were trimmed by 4 bases and 2 bases, with 11 bases remaining between them. The CDR3 spans 14 residues. The CDR3 nucleotides read TGTGCCAGCAGTGTTCTTAGCCAGCAAGAGACCCAGTACTTC. Amino acids: CASSVLSQQETQYF.

The rearrangement uses TRBV6-1 and TRBJ1-1, with D perhaps TRBD1 (5 bases). This CDR3 is 17 amino acids long. The germline CDR1 and CDR2 sequences are MNHNS and SASEGT. The germline V and J ends were trimmed by 4 bases and 1 base, with 19 bases remaining between them. CDR3 residues: CASSGDKLGQKNTEAFF. The CDR3 DNA reads TGTGCCAGCAGTGGAGACAAGCTGGGGCAGAAGAACACTGAAGCTTTCTTT.

The chain links TRBV28 to TRBJ1-5; D is perhaps TRBD1 (5 bases). The CDR3 spans 13 residues. CDR1 and CDR2 from the germline V gene are MDHEN and SYDVKM. The V end lost 7 bases, the J end lost 4 bases, and 11 bases lay between the germline ends. CDR3 bases: TGTGCCAGCATCCGGACACCTAATCAGCCCCAGCATTTT. Translation: CASIRTPNQPQHF.

The V call is TRBV30, the J call TRBJ1-1, with D perhaps matching TRBD1 (6 bases). The CDR3 sequence is 12 residues long. V lost 4 bases, J lost 6 bases, and 12 bases lay in between. The V gene's germline CDR1 is GTSNPN and CDR2 SVGIG (reference sequence). The CDR3 bases are TGTGCCTGGAACAGGGCGGGCGCTGAAGCTTTCTTT. Translated, it gives CAWNRAGAEAFF. The full variable domain, its missing parts supplied by reference TRBV30 and TRBJ1-1, is SQTIHQWPATLVQPVGSPLSLECTVEGTSNPNLYWYRQAAGRGLQLLFYSVGIGQISSEVPQNLSASRPQDRQFILSSKKLLLSDSGFYLCAWNRAGAEAFFGQGTRLTVV.

V gene TRBV15 combines with J gene TRBJ2-5; perhaps TRBD2 as D (7 bases). Germline CDR1 LNHNV, CDR2 YYDKDF (reference sequence). This CDR3 comprises 16 residues. V was clipped by 0 bases and J by 5 bases, with 16 bases between them. CDR3 in DNA: TGTGCCACCAGCAGAGATAAAGTGGGGAGGGGGGAGACCCAGTACTTC. Amino acids: CATSRDKVGRGETQYF.

This clone was seen just once. The chain couples TRBV10-2 to TRBJ1-1, with 8 bases that match TRBD1. The CDR3 spans 16 residues. Germline CDR1 is WSHSY and CDR2 is SAAADI. V trimming: 10 bases; J trimming: 7 bases; junction bases outside the gene matches: 20. CDR3 region: CATRETGEQGIGEAFF. The CDR3 DNA reads as TGCGCCACACGGGAGACAGGGGAACAAGGGATAGGTGAAGCTTTCTTT.

This chain joins TRBV21-1 and TRBJ2-7; TRBD2, as called in the table, went unchecked against the DNA. TRBV21-1 is flagged as a pseudogene. The CDR3 is made up of 16 amino acids. This CDR3 is CASSKSRGKSGNEQYF. The CDR3 bases are TGTGCCAGCAGCAAATCACGGGGGAAAAGCGGGAACGAGCAGTACTTC.

The J gene is TRBJ2-4, the V gene TRBV4-3; possibly TRBD2 for D (5 bases). Germline CDR1 is LGHNA and CDR2 is YSLEER. V lost 0 bases and J lost 9, with 12 bases in between. This CDR3 comprises 14 residues. CDR3 DNA: TGCGCCAGCAGCCAAGATAGGGTTAGCGCCATTCAGTACTTC. Encoded protein: CASSQDRVSAIQYF.

The chain links TRBV3-1 (or the pseudogene TRBV3-2) to TRBJ1-6; D possibly corresponds to TRBD1 (6 bases). The CDR3 is 17 amino acids. CDR1 and CDR2 (germline): LGHDT, YNNKEL (reference sequence). The V gene lost 3 bases and the J gene lost 9 bases, with 21 bases spanning the gap. The CDR3 here is CASSHERWGRGSSPLHF. Here the CDR3 DNA reads TGTGCCAGCAGCCATGAAAGGTGGGGCAGGGGCAGTTCACCCCTCCACTTT.

The chain couples TRBV14 to TRBJ1-6; 10 bases line up with TRBD1. The ends lost 3 bases at V and 1 base at J; junction bases unmatched: 9. Germline V gene data show CDR1 as SGHDN and CDR2 as FVKESK. The CDR3 runs 19 residues. CDR3 sequence: CASSQTDRGARSYNSPLHF. The CDR3 DNA follows: TGTGCCAGCAGCCAGACGGACAGGGGGGCCAGGTCCTATAATTCACCCCTCCACTTT.

The rearrangement uses TRBV6-5 and TRBJ2-3, with 9 bases aligning to TRBD2. J was trimmed by 4 bases and V by 11 bases; bases with no gene match: 10. Germline V gives CDR1 MNHEY, CDR2 SVGAGI. This CDR3 has 14 amino acids. In DNA form, the CDR3 reads TGTGCCGGGGCCTGGAGCGGGAGGTCAGATACGCAGTATTTT. This sequence encodes CAGAWSGRSDTQYF.

This clone was picked up one time. The chain uses TRBV29-1 and TRBJ1-5, with TRBD1 matching over 9 bases. The junction had 6 bases not matched to a gene; V was cut back by 6 bases and J by 6 bases. The length of the CDR3 is 13 residues. CDR1 and CDR2 (germline): SQVTM, ANQGSEA. CDR3 loop: CSVNRGPGQPQHF. The DNA for the CDR3 is TGCAGCGTCAACAGGGGGCCGGGTCAGCCCCAGCATTTT.

J is TRBJ2-3 and V is TRBV25-1; TRBD2 matches at 14 bases. The CDR3 runs to 15 residues. Trimming at V came to 9 bases and at J to 6 bases, leaving 8 bases not matched to a gene. Germline V CDR1 and CDR2: MGHDK, SYGVNS. In nucleotides, the CDR3 is TGTGCCAGTAGGGGACTAGCGGGAGTCGGGGATACGCAGTATTTT. As protein: CASRGLAGVGDTQYF. Based on the CDR3 plus reference TRBV25-1 and TRBJ2-3, the full variable domain is EADIYQTPRYLVIGTGKKITLECSQTMGHDKMYWYQQDPGMELHLIHYSYGVNSTEKGDLSSESTVSRIRTEHFPLTLESARPSHTSQYLCASRGLAGVGDTQYFGPGTRLTVL.

The CDR3: CASSTSQGAGYEQYF. Here the CDR3 DNA reads TGTGCCAGCAGCACCTCACAGGGGGCAGGGTACGAGCAGTACTTC. This chain links TRBV7-2 with TRBJ2-7, with 9 nucleotides matching TRBD1. V was clipped by 5 bases and J by 4 bases; unmatched bases: 9. The V gene's germline CDR1 is SGHTA and CDR2 FQGNSA. The length of the CDR3 is 15 residues.

The chain carries TRBV29-1 and TRBJ2-7; 10 bases fit TRBD1. The CDR3 runs 14 residues. The J segment lost 3 bases and the V segment lost 6 bases, leaving 8 bases of the junction unmatched. The germline gives CDR1 SQVTM, CDR2 ANQGSEA. CDR3: CSVVGQGGIYEQYF. In DNA, the CDR3 is TGCAGCGTCGTTGGACAGGGGGGTATCTACGAGCAGTACTTC.

This clone came up once. The rearrangement uses TRBV19 and TRBJ1-2, with D perhaps matching TRBD1 (5 bases). CDR1 is LNHDA and CDR2 is SQIVND in the germline V gene (reference sequence). Trimming took off 4 bases at V and 3 bases at J, with 12 bases between the two ends. The CDR3 covers 14 residues. CDR3 in DNA: TGTGCCAGTAGTAAGGGGAATGGGGACTATGGCTACACCTTC. Amino acids: CASSKGNGDYGYTF. Using reference TRBV19 and TRBJ1-2 for the parts outside the CDR3, the full variable domain is DGGITQSPKYLFRKEGQNVTLSCEQNLNHDAMYWYRQDPGQGLRLIYYSQIVNDFQKGDIAEGYSVSREKKESFPLTVTSAQKNPTAFYLCASSKGNGDYGYTFGSGTRLTVV.

The V gene is TRBV27, the J gene TRBJ2-2; 10 bases agree with TRBD1. This CDR3 has 16 amino acids. V dropped 6 bases and J dropped 0; count of bases not matched to a gene: 4. Germline V gene lookup returns CDR1 MNHEY and CDR2 SMNVEV (reference sequence). The CDR3 region has the DNA TGTGCCAGCAGGAGACAGGGGGCCGCGAACACCGGGGAGCTGTTTTTT. This translates into CASRRQGAANTGELFF.

The gene calls are TRBV2 and TRBJ2-5, with TRBD2 matching over 14 bases. After removal of 6 bases from V and 4 bases from J, the junction contained 7 bases not matched to a gene. CDR3 size: 16 residues. Germline CDR1 and CDR2: SNHLY and FYNNEI. CDR3 sequence reads: CASSQGLAGVAETQYF. The CDR3 DNA follows: TGTGCCAGCAGCCAGGGACTAGCGGGAGTTGCAGAGACCCAGTACTTC.

This clone appeared once. V usage is TRBV11-3 and J usage is TRBJ2-3; D uncertain. This CDR3 spans 13 amino acids. In germline, CDR1 is SGHNT, CDR2 YENEEA. The V end lost 2 bases, the J end lost 4 bases, and 7 bases lay between the germline ends. The CDR3: CASSLNRADTQYF. CDR3 bases: TGTGCCAGCAGCTTAAATCGCGCAGATACGCAGTATTTT.